One and the same sample provided the 10 T cell receptor beta chains below, sequenced in a study of CD8+ T cells in alopecia areata. TCR sequencing used cDNA made by reverse transcription of extracted RNA. The protocol was immunoSEQ multiplex PCR, while the TCRdb copy is restricted to in-frame clones and leaves out a portion. Counted here are 110,000 to 150,000 clones, 40% to 55% occurring once; the ten biggest clones make up over 0.85%. The sequences come from CD4+ T cells sorted from blood, collected at week 0. All receptors come from a human donor with alopecia areata.

This clone has just a few counts. The DNA of the CDR3 is TGTGCCTGGAGTGTACGGGGTGCGGTCTATGGCTACACCTTC. Translating gives CAWSVRGAVYGYTF. The V call is TRBV30, the J call TRBJ1-2; no clear D gene. The CDR3 covers 14 residues. CDR1 and CDR2 from the germline V gene are GTSNPN and SVGIG (reference sequence). Deletions cut 0 bases from V and 4 bases from J, with 12 bases between. Variable domain in full (rest from reference TRBV30 and TRBJ1-2): SQTIHQWPATLVQPVGSPLSLECTVEGTSNPNLYWYRQAAGRGLQLLFYSVGIGQISSEVPQNLSASRPQDRQFILSSKKLLLSDSGFYLCAWSVRGAVYGYTFGSGTRLTVV.

The chain joins TRBV30 to TRBJ2-1, with D maybe TRBD1 (6 bases). In germline, CDR1 is GTSNPN, CDR2 SVGIG (reference sequence). Trimming stripped 8 bases from V and 4 bases from J, with 12 bases between. The CDR3 loop spans 12 amino acids. The CDR3 is CALGQNYNEQFF. Written as DNA, the CDR3 is TGTGCCCTAGGACAGAATTACAATGAGCAGTTCTTC.

The rearrangement links TRBV7-9 to TRBJ2-5, with TRBD1 as a possible D gene (5 bases). Trimming cost V 5 bases and J 5 bases, with 21 bases left between them. The CDR3 consists of 16 residues. The V gene's germline CDR1 is SEHNR and CDR2 FQNEAQ (reference sequence). The CDR3 loop is CASSLFRTSGWETQYF. Here the CDR3 DNA reads TGTGCCAGCAGCCTATTTAGGACAAGTGGTTGGGAGACCCAGTACTTC. The complete variable domain, with remaining parts taken from reference TRBV7-9 and TRBJ2-5, reads DTGVSQNPRHKITKRGQNVTFRCDPISEHNRLYWYRQTLGQGPEFLTYFQNEAQLEKSRLLSDRFSAERPKGSFSTLEIQRTEQGDSAMYLCASSLFRTSGWETQYFGPGTRLLVL.

The CDR3 nucleotides read TGCAGCGTTTTAAATAGCGGGACATCTGGGCAGTTCTTC. This encodes CSVLNSGTSGQFF. The chain uses TRBV29-1 and TRBJ2-1; 8 bases line up with TRBD2. The CDR3 extends over 13 amino acids. Per germline, CDR1 SQVTM and CDR2 ANQGSEA. After removal of 5 bases from V and 12 bases from J, the junction contained 12 bases not matched to a gene.

This chain connects TRBV19 to TRBJ1-4, with D perhaps matching TRBD1 (6 bases). The CDR3 contains 14 residues. CDR1 and CDR2 (germline): LNHDA, SQIVND (reference sequence). V lost 4 bases to trimming and J lost 3 bases, with 9 bases between them. The CDR3 region is CASSRTVSNEKLFF. CDR3 nucleotides: TGTGCCAGTAGTAGGACAGTATCTAATGAAAAACTGTTTTTT.

The table lists this clone with a few counts. V and J are TRBV7-3 and TRBJ2-3, with 12 bases matching TRBD2. The CDR3 covers 16 residues. Per germline, CDR1 SGHTA and CDR2 FQGTGA. The J segment lost 2 bases and the V segment lost 5 bases, leaving 5 bases of the junction unmatched. The CDR3 loop reads CASSEGLAGTTDTQYF. CDR3 coding DNA: TGTGCCAGCAGCGAAGGACTAGCGGGAACCACAGATACGCAGTATTTT.

The rearrangement links TRBV27 to TRBJ1-1, with 7 positions matching TRBD1. The CDR3 extends over 13 amino acids. V was pared by 3 bases and J by 5 bases, with 3 bases of the junction left unmatched. CDR1 and CDR2 from the germline V gene are MNHEY and SMNVEV (reference sequence). The CDR3 DNA sequence: TGTGCCAGCAGTTTCGACAGGGAAACTGAAGCTTTCTTT. Translating gives CASSFDRETEAFF.

V is TRBV29-1 and J is TRBJ2-7; 9 nucleotides agree with TRBD1. Trimming at V came to 3 bases and at J to 1 base, leaving 13 bases not matched to a gene. CDR1 SQVTM and CDR2 ANQGSEA come from the germline V gene. There are 17 residues in the CDR3. CDR3 amino acids: CSVDGTGHEGGSYEQYF. The CDR3 DNA is TGCAGCGTTGACGGGACAGGGCATGAGGGGGGATCCTACGAGCAGTACTTC.

The chain has TRBV29-1 and TRBJ2-7; 7 positions agree with TRBD1. The CDR3 runs 13 residues. The V gene end was trimmed by 3 bases and the J gene end by 6 bases; junction bases not matched to a gene: 8. Germline CDR1 is SQVTM and CDR2 is ANQGSEA. CDR3 nucleotide sequence: TGCAGCGTTGATTACAGGGGTGGGGGCGAGCAGTACTTC. Encoded protein: CSVDYRGGGEQYF.

The rearrangement uses TRBV4-2 and TRBJ2-2, with 12 positions matching TRBD2. The trim removed 5 bases at V and 6 bases at J, leaving 7 bases unmatched. CDR3 length equals 16 residues. Germline CDR1 reads LGHNA; CDR2 reads YNFKEQ. DNA for the CDR3: TGTGCCAGCAGCGAAACTAGCGGGAGGCCTCCCGGGGAGCTGTTTTTT. Its translation is CASSETSGRPPGELFF.